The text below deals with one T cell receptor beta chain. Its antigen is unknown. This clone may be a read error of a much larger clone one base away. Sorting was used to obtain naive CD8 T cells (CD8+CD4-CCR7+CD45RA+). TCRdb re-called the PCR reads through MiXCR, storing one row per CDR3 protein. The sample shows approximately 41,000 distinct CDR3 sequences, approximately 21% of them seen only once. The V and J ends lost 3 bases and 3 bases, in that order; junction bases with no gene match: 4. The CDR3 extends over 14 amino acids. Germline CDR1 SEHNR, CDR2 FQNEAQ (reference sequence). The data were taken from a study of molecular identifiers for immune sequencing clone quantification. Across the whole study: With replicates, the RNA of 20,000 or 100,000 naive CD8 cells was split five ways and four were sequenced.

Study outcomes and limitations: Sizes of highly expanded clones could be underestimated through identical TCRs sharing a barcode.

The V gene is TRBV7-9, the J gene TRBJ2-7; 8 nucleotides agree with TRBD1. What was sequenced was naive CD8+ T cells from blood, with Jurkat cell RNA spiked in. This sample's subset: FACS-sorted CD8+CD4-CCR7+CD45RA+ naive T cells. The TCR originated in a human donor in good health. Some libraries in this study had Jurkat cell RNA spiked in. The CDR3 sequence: CASSFGTGYYEQYF. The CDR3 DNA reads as TGTGCCAGCAGCTTCGGGACAGGATACTACGAGCAGTACTTC.